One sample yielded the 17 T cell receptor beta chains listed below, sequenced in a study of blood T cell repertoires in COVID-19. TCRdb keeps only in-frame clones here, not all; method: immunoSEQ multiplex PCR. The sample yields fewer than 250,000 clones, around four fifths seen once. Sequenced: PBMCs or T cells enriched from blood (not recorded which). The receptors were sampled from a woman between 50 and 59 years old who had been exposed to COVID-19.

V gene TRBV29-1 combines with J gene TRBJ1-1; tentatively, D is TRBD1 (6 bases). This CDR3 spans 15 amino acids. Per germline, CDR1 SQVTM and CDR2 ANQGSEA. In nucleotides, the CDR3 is TGCACCACACTGAGGGGAGACAGGCTTAACACTGAAGCTTTCTTT. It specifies CTTLRGDRLNTEAFF. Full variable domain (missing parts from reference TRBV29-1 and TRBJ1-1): SAVISQKPSRDICQRGTSLTIQCQVDSQVTMMFWYRQQPGQSLTLIATANQGSEATYESGFVIDKFPISRPNLTFSTLTVSNMSPEDSSIYLCTTLRGDRLNTEAFFGQGTRLTVV.

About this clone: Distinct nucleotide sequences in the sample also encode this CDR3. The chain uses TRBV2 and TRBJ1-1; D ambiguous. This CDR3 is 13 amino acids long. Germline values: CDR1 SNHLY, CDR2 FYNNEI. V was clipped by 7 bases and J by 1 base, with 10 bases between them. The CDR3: CASISQPNTEAFF. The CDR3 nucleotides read TGTGCCAGCATTTCACAGCCGAACACTGAAGCTTTCTTT.

In DNA form, the CDR3 reads TGCGCCAGCAGTACCGGGACTAGCGGGGCTAATGAGCAGTTCTTC. It is translated as CASSTGTSGANEQFF. V is TRBV5-1 and J is TRBJ2-1; 13 positions agree with TRBD2. Germline V gives CDR1 SGHRS, CDR2 YFSETQ. V gave up 5 bases and J gave up 7 bases; unmatched junction bases: 6. The CDR3 runs 15 residues.

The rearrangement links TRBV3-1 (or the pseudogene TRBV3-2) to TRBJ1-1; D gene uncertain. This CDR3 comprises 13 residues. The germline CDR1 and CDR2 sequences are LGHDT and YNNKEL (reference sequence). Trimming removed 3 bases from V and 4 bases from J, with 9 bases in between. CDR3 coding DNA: TGTGCCAGCAGCCAGGGGAGGGTCACTGAAGCTTTCTTT. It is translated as CASSQGRVTEAFF.

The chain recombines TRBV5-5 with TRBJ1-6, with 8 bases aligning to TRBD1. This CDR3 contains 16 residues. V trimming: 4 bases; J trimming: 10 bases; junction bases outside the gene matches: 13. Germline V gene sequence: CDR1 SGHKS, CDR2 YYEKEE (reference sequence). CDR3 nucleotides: TGTGCCAGCAGCCCACACGCCAGGGGGCTCGAGTCACCCCTCCACTTT. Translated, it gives CASSPHARGLESPLHF.

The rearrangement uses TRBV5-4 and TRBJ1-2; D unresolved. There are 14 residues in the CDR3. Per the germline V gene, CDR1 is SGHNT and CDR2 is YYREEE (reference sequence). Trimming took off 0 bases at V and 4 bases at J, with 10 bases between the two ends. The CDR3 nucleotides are TGTGCCAGCAGCTTGGCCGGAGTTGTCTATGGCTACACCTTC. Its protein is CASSLAGVVYGYTF.

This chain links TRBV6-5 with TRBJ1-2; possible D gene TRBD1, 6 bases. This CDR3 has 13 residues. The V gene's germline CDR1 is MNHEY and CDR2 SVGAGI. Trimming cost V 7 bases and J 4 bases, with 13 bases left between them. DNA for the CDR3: TGTGCCAGCACTAAGGGGGTTTCCTATGGCTACACCTTC. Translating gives CASTKGVSYGYTF.

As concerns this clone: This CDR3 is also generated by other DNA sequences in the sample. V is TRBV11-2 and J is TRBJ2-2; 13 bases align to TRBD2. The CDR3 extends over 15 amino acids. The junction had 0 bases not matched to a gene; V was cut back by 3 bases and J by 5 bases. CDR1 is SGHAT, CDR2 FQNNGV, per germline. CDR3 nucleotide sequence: TGTGCCAGCAGCTTGGGACTAGCGGGGACCGGGGAGCTGTTTTTT. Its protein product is CASSLGLAGTGELFF.

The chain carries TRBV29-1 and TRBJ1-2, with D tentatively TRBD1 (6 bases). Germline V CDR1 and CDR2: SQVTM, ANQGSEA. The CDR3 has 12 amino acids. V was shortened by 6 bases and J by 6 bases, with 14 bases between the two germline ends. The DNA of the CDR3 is TGCAGCGTAGCCGGACAGCCAAATGGCTACACCTTC. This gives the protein CSVAGQPNGYTF.

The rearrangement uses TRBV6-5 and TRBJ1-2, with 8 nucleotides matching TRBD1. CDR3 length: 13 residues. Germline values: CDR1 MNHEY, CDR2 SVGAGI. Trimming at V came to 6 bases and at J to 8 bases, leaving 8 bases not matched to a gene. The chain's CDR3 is CASRPTGGRGYTF. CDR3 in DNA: TGTGCCAGCAGGCCCACAGGGGGGAGAGGCTACACCTTC.

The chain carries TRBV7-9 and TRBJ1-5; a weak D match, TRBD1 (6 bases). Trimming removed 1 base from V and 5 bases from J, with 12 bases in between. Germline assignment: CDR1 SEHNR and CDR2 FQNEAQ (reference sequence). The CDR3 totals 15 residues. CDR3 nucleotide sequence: TGTGCCAGCAGCTTAGGTGGGCAGGGGCATCAGCCCCAGCATTTT. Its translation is CASSLGGQGHQPQHF.

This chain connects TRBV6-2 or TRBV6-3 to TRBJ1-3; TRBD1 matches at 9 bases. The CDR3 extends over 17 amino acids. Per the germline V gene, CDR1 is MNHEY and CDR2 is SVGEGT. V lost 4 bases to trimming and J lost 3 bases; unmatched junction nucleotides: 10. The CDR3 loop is CASSFGQGLTFGNTIYF. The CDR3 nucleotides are TGTGCCAGCAGTTTCGGACAGGGGCTAACCTTTGGAAACACCATATATTTT.

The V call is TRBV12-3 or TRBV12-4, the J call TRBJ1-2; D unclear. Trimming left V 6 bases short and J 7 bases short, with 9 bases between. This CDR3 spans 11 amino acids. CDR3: CASRSGGGYTF. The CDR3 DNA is TGTGCCAGCAGATCGGGTGGTGGCTACACCTTC.

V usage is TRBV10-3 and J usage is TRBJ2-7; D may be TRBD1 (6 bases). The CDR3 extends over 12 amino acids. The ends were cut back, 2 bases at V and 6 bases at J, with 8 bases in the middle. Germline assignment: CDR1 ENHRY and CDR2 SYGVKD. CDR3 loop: CAISEQDSEQYF. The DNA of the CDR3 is TGTGCCATCAGTGAGCAGGACAGCGAGCAGTACTTC.

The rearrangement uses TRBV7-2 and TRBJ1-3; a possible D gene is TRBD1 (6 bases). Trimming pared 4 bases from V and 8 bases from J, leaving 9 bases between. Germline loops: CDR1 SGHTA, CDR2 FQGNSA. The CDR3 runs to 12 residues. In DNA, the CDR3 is TGTGCCAGCAGCTCCTCAGGGGACACCATATATTTT. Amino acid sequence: CASSSSGDTIYF.

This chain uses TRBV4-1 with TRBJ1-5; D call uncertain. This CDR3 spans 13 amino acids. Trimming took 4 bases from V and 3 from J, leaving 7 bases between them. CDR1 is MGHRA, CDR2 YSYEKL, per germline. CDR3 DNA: TGCGCCAGCAGCCCGCGGCTCAATCAGCCCCAGCATTTT. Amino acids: CASSPRLNQPQHF.

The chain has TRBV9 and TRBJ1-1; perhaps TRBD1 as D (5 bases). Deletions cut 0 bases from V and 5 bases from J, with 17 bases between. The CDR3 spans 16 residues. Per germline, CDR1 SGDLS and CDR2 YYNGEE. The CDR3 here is CASSVAAQGAETEAFF. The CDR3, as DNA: TGTGCCAGCAGCGTAGCTGCGCAGGGTGCTGAGACTGAAGCTTTCTTT.